These 13 T cell receptor beta chains originate from one sample sequenced in a study of blood T cell repertoires in COVID-19. Assay: immunoSEQ multiplex PCR; the TCRdb copy retains only in-frame clones and omits some. Of under 500,000 clones listed, roughly 87% are singletons. The sample consisted of PBMCs or T cells enriched from blood (not recorded which). The receptors come from a woman aged 18-29 years with acute COVID-19.

This chain connects TRBV11-3 to TRBJ2-2; D unclear. From germline, CDR1 is SGHNT and CDR2 YENEEA. This CDR3 contains 11 residues. Trimming removed 5 bases from V and 8 bases from J, with 6 bases in between. The CDR3: CASSPGGELFF. The CDR3 nucleotides read TGTGCCAGCAGCCCAGGAGGGGAGCTGTTTTTT.

There are a few counts of this clone. V and J are TRBV19 and TRBJ2-6; D perhaps matches TRBD1 (6 bases). The V end was cut by 6 bases, the J end by 2 bases, with 11 bases between. Germline loops: CDR1 LNHDA, CDR2 SQIVND (reference sequence). The CDR3 runs 15 residues. The CDR3 region has the DNA TGTGCCAGTAGGAAACACAGGGCTGGGGCCAACGTCCTGACTTTC. It specifies CASRKHRAGANVLTF.

This chain connects TRBV5-4 to TRBJ1-6, with unresolved D. This CDR3 is built from 16 residues. Per germline, CDR1 SGHNT and CDR2 YYREEE (reference sequence). Trimming took 0 bases from V and 0 from J, leaving 7 bases between them. The CDR3 DNA is TGTGCCAGCAGCTTGGTCCCCAGCTCCTATAATTCACCCCTCCACTTT. This sequence encodes CASSLVPSSYNSPLHF.

The chain joins TRBV10-1 to TRBJ2-5; 11 bases agree with TRBD2. This CDR3 contains 12 residues. V lost 10 bases to trimming and J lost 3 bases; unmatched junction nucleotides: 1. CDR1 is WNHNN, CDR2 SYGVQD, per germline (reference sequence). The chain's CDR3 is CAMGLAEETQYF. The CDR3 bases are TGCGCCATGGGACTAGCGGAAGAGACCCAGTACTTC.

V and J are TRBV4-1 and TRBJ2-1; 8 bases are a match to TRBD2. With 1 base clipped from V and 5 bases from J, the junction kept 4 bases outside the gene matches. The CDR3 runs 15 residues. CDR1 is MGHRA, CDR2 YSYEKL, per germline. CDR3: CASSQVGRGDNEQFF. The CDR3 nucleotides are TGCGCCAGCAGCCAAGTGGGGCGGGGGGACAATGAGCAGTTCTTC.

This CDR3 reads CASKQAGGSDTQYF. The CDR3 nucleotides are TGTGCCAGCAAGCAAGCGGGAGGGTCGGATACGCAGTATTTT. The chain combines TRBV27 with TRBJ2-3; 10 bases agree with TRBD2. V lost 7 bases to trimming and J lost 6 bases; unmatched junction nucleotides: 7. CDR1 is MNHEY and CDR2 is SMNVEV in the germline V gene (reference sequence). The CDR3 extends over 14 amino acids.

The count of this clone is one. The chain employs TRBV10-3 and TRBJ2-3; 8 bases agree with TRBD1. Losses at the gene ends were 9 bases for V and 3 bases for J; bases not matched to a gene: 8. Per the germline V gene, CDR1 is ENHRY and CDR2 is SYGVKD. CDR3 length: 14 residues. The CDR3 DNA reads TGTGCCATAAGGAGGACAGGGTTAACAGATACGCAGTATTTT. It encodes CAIRRTGLTDTQYF.

The V and J genes are TRBV5-1 and TRBJ2-1, with 12 bases lining up with TRBD2. This CDR3 has 16 amino acids. Germline values: CDR1 SGHRS, CDR2 YFSETQ. V lost 2 bases and J lost 10; bases outside the gene matches: 10. Here the CDR3 DNA reads TGCGCCAGCAGCTTTCGGCTAGCGGGGGGGCCCCGCGAGCAGTTCTTC. Protein sequence: CASSFRLAGGPREQFF.

This clone came up once. V is TRBV30 and J is TRBJ2-3; 13 nucleotides agree with TRBD2. V gave up 3 bases and J gave up 4 bases; unmatched junction bases: 4. Looked up from germline, CDR1 is GTSNPN and CDR2 is SVGIG (reference sequence). This CDR3 is 15 amino acids long. The CDR3 coding sequence is TGTGCCTGGAGGGGGACTAGCGGGAACTCAGATACGCAGTATTTT. Residues: CAWRGTSGNSDTQYF.

In its sample, this clone was seen a few times. The chain combines TRBV28 with TRBJ2-7; 10 bases are a match to TRBD2. There are 16 residues in the CDR3. Per germline, CDR1 MDHEN and CDR2 SYDVKM. V lost 4 bases and J lost 3; bases outside the gene matches: 9. The CDR3 region is CASSSPLSGRIYEQYF. The CDR3 coding sequence is TGTGCCAGCAGTTCTCCCCTTAGCGGGAGGATCTACGAGCAGTACTTC.

This chain connects TRBV7-6 to TRBJ2-1; D is perhaps TRBD2 (6 bases). V lost 3 bases and J 4 bases, leaving 13 bases between the germline ends. CDR1 is SGHVS and CDR2 is FNYEAQ in the germline V gene. The CDR3 extends over 15 amino acids. The CDR3 region is CASSFGRAGYNEQFF. CDR3 nucleotide sequence: TGTGCCAGCAGCTTTGGCAGGGCGGGATACAATGAGCAGTTCTTC.

V gene TRBV5-1 combines with J gene TRBJ2-1, with D perhaps matching TRBD2 (7 bases). The V gene lost 5 bases and the J gene lost 9 bases, with 12 bases spanning the gap. Per germline, CDR1 SGHRS and CDR2 YFSETQ. This CDR3 has 12 amino acids. CDR3 DNA: TGCGCCAGCAGTGCAGGGGAGGGTGAGCAGTTCTTC. It yields the protein CASSAGEGEQFF. The entire variable domain, with the rest obtained from reference TRBV5-1 and TRBJ2-1, is as follows: KAGVTQTPRYLIKTRGQQVTLSCSPISGHRSVSWYQQTPGQGLQFLFEYFSETQRNKGNFPGRFSGRQFSNSRSEMNVSTLELGDSALYLCASSAGEGEQFFGPGTRLTVL.

A few counts support this clone. V usage is TRBV7-2 and J usage is TRBJ2-7, with D perhaps TRBD2 (5 bases). The CDR3 covers 13 residues. The germline V gene encodes CDR1 SGHTA and CDR2 FQGNSA. Trimming stripped 5 bases from V and 3 bases from J, with 11 bases between. CDR3 loop: CASSLTGDYEQYF. CDR3 nucleotides: TGTGCCAGCAGCCTTACCGGGGACTACGAGCAGTACTTC.